The clone carrying this T cell receptor (beta chain) ranks as large. Its antigen remains unknown. This CDR3 contains 14 residues. Trimming at V came to 3 bases and at J to 0 bases, leaving 1 base not matched to a gene. Germline V lookup: CDR1 SGHTA, CDR2 FQGNSA. The source of the sample is a study of tumor-infiltrating lymphocytes in localized non-small cell lung cancer. Study-level background: Several tumor histologies, both smoking statuses, and some post-neoadjuvant chemotherapy samples were included.

Points from the study as a whole: T-cell fraction did not differ between immunotypes IM1 and IM2. TCR sequencing covered a subset of patients with enough tissue. Each assay used a separate piece of the same tissue.

Clones were read by immunoSEQ multiplex PCR, and TCRdb kept only the in-frame ones, dropping some. The table includes approximately 12,000 clones, 66% detected once. Sample: lung tumor tissue. The sequence came from a human donor with non-small cell lung cancer. The rearrangement uses TRBV7-2 and TRBJ2-7, with 8 positions matching TRBD1. CDR3 coding DNA: TGTGCCAGCAGCTTTGGACAGGGCTCCTACGAGCAGTACTTC. This gives the protein CASSFGQGSYEQYF. Complete variable domain (other parts from reference TRBV7-2 and TRBJ2-7): GAGVSQSPSNKVTEKGKDVELRCDPISGHTALYWYRQSLGQGLEFLIYFQGNSAPDKSGLPSDRFSAERTGGSVSTLTIQRTQQEDSAVYLCASSFGQGSYEQYFGPGTRLTVT.